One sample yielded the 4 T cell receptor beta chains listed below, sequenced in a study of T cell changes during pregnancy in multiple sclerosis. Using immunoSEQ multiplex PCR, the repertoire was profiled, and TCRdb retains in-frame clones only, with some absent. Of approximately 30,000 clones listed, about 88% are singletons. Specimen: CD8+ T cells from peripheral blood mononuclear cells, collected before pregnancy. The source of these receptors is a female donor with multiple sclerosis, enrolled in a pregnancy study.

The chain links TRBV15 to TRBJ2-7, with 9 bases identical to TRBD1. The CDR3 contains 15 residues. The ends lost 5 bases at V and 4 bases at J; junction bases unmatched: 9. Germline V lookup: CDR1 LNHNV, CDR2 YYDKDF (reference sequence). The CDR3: CATSGPGTGSYEQYF. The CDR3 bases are TGTGCCACCAGCGGCCCTGGGACAGGGAGTTACGAGCAGTACTTC. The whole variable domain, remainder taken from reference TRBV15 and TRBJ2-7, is DAMVIQNPRYQVTQFGKPVTLSCSQTLNHNVMYWYQQKSSQAPKLLFHYYDKDFNNEADTPDNFQSRRPNTSFCFLDIRSPGLGDTAMYLCATSGPGTGSYEQYFGPGTRLTVT.

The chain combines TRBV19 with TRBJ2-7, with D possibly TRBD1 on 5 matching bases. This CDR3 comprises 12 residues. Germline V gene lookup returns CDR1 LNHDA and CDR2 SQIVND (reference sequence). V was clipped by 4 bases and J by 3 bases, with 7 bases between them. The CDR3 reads CASSTDNYEQYF. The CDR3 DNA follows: TGTGCCAGTAGTACGGACAACTACGAGCAGTACTTC.

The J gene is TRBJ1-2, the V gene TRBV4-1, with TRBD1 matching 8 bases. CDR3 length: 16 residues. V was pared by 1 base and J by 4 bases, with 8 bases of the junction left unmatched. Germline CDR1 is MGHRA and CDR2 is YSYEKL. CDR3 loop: CASSQVGVTGAYGYTF. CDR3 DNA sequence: TGCGCCAGCAGCCAAGTTGGAGTGACAGGGGCCTATGGCTACACCTTC.

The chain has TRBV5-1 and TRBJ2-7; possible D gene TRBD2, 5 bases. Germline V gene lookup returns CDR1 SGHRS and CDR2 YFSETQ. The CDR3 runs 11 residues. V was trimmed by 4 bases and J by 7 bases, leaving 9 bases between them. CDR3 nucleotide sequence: TGCGCCAGCAGCCCCGGGGAGGAGCAGTACTTC. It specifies CASSPGEEQYF.